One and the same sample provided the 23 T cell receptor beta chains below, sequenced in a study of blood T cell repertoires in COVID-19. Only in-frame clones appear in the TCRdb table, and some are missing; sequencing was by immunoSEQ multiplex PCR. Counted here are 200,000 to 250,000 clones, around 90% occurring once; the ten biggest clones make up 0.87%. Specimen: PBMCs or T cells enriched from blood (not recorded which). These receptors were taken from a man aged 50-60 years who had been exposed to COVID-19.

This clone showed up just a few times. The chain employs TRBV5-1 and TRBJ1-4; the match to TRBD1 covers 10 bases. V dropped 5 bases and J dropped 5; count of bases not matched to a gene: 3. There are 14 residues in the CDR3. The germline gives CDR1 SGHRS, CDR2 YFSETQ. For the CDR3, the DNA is TGCGCCAGCAGGAGGACAGGGGGGAATGAAAAACTGTTTTTT. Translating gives CASRRTGGNEKLFF.

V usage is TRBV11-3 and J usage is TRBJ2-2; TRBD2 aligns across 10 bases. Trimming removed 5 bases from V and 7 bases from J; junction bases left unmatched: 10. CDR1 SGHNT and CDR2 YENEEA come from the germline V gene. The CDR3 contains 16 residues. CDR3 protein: CASSKDGLAGVGELFF. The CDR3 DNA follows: TGTGCCAGCAGCAAAGACGGGCTAGCGGGAGTCGGGGAGCTGTTTTTT. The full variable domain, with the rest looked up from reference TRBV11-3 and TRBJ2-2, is EAGVVQSPRYKIIEKKQPVAFWCNPISGHNTLYWYLQNLGQGPELLIRYENEEAVDDSQLPKDRFSAERLKGVDSTLKIQPAELGDSAVYLCASSKDGLAGVGELFFGEGSRLTVL.

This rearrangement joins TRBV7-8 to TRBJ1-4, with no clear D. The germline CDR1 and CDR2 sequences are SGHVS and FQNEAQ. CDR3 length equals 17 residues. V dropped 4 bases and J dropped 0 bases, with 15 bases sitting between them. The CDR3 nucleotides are TGTGCCAGCAGCTGGCCCCACGGGAAAACAACTAATGAAAAACTGTTTTTT. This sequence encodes CASSWPHGKTTNEKLFF.

CDR3 nucleotide sequence: TGTGCCACCAGTGGTCTGGGAGGGGGGGGCGGATACAATGAGCAGTTCTTC. It encodes CATSGLGGGGGYNEQFF. The chain combines TRBV24-1 with TRBJ2-1, with a tentative D call TRBD2 (7 bases). The V end lost 5 bases, the J end lost 4 bases, and 20 bases lay between the germline ends. The CDR3 totals 17 residues. Germline V gene sequence: CDR1 KGHDR, CDR2 SFDVKD.

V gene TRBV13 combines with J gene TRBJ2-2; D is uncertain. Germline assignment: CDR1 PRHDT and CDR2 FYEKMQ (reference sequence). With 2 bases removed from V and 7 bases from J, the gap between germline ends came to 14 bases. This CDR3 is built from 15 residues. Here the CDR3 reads CASSLTAFRGGELFF. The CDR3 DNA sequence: TGTGCCAGCAGCTTAACGGCGTTTCGAGGCGGGGAGCTGTTTTTT. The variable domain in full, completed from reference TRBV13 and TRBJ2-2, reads AAGVIQSPRHLIKEKRETATLKCYPIPRHDTVYWYQQGPGQDPQFLISFYEKMQSDKGSIPDRFSAQQFSDYHSELNMSSLELGDSALYFCASSLTAFRGGELFFGEGSRLTVL.

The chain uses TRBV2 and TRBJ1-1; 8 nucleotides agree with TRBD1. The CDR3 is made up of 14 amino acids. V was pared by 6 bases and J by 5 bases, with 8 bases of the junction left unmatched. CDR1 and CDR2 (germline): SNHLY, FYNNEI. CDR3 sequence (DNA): TGTGCCAGCAGATCAGGGGGCAGGAAAACTGAAGCTTTCTTT. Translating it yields CASRSGGRKTEAFF.

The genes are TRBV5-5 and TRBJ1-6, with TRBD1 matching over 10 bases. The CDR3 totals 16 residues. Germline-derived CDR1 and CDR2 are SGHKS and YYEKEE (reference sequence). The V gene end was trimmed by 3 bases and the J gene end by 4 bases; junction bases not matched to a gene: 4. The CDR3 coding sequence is TGTGCCAGCAGCTACTGGACAGGGGGGTATAATTCACCCCTCCACTTT. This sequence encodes CASSYWTGGYNSPLHF.

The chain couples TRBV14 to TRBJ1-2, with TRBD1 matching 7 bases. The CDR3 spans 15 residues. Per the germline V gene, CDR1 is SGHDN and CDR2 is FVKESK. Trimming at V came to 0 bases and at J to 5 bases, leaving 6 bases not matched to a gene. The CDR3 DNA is TGTGCCAGCAGCCAAGATGTCGCGGGACAGTATGGCTACACCTTC. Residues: CASSQDVAGQYGYTF. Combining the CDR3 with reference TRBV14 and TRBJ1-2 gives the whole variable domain EAGVTQFPSHSVIEKGQTVTLRCDPISGHDNLYWYRRVMGKEIKFLLHFVKESKQDESGMPNNRFLAERTGGTYSTLKVQPAELEDSGVYFCASSQDVAGQYGYTFGSGTRLTVV.

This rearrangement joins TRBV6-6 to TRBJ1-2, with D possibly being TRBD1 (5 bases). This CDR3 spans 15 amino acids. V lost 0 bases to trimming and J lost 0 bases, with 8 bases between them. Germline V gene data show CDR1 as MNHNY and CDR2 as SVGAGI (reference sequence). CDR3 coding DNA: TGTGCCAGCAGTTACTCCTCGGGGGCTAACTATGGCTACACCTTC. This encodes CASSYSSGANYGYTF.

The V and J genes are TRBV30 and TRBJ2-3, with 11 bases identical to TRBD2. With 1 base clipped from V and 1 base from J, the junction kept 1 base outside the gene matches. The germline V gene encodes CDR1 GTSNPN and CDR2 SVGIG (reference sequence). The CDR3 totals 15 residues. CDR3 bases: TGTGCCTGGAGTGCACTAGCGGGGGGCACAGATACGCAGTATTTT. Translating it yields CAWSALAGGTDTQYF.

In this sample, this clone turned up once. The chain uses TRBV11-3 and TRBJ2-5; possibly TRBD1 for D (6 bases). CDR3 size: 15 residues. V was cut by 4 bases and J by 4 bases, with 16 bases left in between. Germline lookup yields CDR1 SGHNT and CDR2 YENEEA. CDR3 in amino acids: CASSYGPRGGETQYF. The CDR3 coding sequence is TGTGCCAGCAGCTACGGTCCGAGAGGGGGAGAGACCCAGTACTTC.

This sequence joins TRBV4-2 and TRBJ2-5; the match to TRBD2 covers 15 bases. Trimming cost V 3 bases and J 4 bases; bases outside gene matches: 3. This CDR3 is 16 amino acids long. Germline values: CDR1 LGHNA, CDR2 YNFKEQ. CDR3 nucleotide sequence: TGTGCCAGCAGCCAGGGACTAGCGGGGGGTCTAGAGACCCAGTACTTC. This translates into CASSQGLAGGLETQYF.

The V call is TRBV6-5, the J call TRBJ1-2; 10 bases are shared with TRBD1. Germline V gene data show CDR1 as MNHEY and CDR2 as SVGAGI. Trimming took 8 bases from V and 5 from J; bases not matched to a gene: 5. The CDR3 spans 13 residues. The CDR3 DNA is TGTGCCAGCCGCCGGGACAGGGGTTATGGCTACACCTTC. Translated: CASRRDRGYGYTF.

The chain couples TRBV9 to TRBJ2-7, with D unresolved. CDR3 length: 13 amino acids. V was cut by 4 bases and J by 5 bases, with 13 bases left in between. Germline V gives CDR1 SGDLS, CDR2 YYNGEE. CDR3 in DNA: TGTGCCAGCAGCTTCACTCGAGGTGACGAGCAGTACTTC. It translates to CASSFTRGDEQYF.

The CDR3 loop reads CATSSRQGLGSPLHF. CDR3 nucleotides: TGTGCCACCAGCAGTCGACAGGGGTTGGGATCACCCCTCCACTTT. The chain has TRBV15 and TRBJ1-6, with 8 positions matching TRBD1. Trimming took 3 bases from V and 10 from J; bases not matched to a gene: 8. The CDR3 runs 15 residues. Germline V CDR1 and CDR2: LNHNV, YYDKDF (reference sequence).

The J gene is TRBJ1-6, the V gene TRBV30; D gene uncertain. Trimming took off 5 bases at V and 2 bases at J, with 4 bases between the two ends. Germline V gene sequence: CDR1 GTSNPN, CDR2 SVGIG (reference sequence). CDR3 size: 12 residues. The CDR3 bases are TGTGCCTGGGGTACCTATAATTCACCCCTCCACTTT. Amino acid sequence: CAWGTYNSPLHF.

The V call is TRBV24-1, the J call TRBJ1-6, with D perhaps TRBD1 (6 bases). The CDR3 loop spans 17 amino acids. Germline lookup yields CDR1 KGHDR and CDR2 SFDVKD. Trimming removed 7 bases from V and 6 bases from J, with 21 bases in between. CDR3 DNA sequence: TGTGCCACCAGGATGCCCGGGACACCAGCAGGTAATTCACCCCTCCACTTT. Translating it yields CATRMPGTPAGNSPLHF.

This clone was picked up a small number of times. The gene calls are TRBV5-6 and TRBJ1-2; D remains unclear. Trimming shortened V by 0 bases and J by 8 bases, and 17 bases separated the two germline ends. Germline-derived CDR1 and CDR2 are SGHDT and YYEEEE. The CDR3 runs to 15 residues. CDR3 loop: CASSLASQELGGYTF. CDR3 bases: TGTGCCAGCAGCTTGGCTAGCCAGGAATTGGGGGGCTACACCTTC. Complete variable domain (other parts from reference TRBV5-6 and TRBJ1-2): DAGVTQSPTHLIKTRGQQVTLRCSPKSGHDTVSWYQQALGQGPQFIFQYYEEEERQRGNFPDRFSGHQFPNYSSELNVNALLLGDSALYLCASSLASQELGGYTFGSGTRLTVV.

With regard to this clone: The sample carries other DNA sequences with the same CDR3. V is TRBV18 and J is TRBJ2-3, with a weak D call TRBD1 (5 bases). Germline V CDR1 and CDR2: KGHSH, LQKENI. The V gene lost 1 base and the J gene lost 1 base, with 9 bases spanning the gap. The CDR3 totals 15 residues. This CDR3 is CASSPLQGRTDTQYF. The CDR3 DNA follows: TGTGCCAGCTCACCACTTCAGGGTCGCACAGATACGCAGTATTTT.

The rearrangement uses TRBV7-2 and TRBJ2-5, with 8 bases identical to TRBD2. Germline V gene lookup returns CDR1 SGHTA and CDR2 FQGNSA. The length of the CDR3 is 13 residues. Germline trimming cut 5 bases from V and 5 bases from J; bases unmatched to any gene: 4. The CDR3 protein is CASSAGGEETQYF. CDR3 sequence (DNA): TGTGCCAGCAGCGCGGGGGGAGAGGAGACCCAGTACTTC.

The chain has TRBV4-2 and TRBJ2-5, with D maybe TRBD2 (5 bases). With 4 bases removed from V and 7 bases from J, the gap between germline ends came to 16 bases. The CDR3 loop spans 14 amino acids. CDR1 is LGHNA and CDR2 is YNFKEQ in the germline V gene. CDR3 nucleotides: TGTGCCAGCAGCCCCTCGGGAAGCATCGGGACCCAGTACTTC. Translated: CASSPSGSIGTQYF.

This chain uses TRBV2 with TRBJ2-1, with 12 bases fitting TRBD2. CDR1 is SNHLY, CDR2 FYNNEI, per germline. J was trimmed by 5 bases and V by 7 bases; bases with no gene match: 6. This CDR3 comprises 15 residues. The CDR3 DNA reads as TGTGCCAGCACCGGACTAGCGGGACCCCACAATGAGCAGTTCTTC. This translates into CASTGLAGPHNEQFF.

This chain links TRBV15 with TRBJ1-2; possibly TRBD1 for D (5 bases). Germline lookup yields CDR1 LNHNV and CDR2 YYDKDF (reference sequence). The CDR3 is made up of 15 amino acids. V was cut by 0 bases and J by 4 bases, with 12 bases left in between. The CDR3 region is CATSRDRGSFYGYTF. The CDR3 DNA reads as TGTGCCACCAGCAGAGATAGGGGATCGTTCTATGGCTACACCTTC.